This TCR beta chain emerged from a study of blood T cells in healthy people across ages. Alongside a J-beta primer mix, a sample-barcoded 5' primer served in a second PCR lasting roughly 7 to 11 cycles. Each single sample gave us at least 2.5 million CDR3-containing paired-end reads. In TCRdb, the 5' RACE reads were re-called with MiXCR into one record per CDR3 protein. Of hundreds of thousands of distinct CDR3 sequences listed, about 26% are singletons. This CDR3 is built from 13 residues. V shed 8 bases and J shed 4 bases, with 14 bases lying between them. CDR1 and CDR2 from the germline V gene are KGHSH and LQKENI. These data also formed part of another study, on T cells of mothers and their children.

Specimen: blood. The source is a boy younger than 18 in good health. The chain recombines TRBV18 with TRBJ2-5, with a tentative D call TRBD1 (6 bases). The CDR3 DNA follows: TGTGCCAGCGCCCTTCGAGGGGGAGAGACCCAGTACTTC. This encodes CASALRGGETQYF.